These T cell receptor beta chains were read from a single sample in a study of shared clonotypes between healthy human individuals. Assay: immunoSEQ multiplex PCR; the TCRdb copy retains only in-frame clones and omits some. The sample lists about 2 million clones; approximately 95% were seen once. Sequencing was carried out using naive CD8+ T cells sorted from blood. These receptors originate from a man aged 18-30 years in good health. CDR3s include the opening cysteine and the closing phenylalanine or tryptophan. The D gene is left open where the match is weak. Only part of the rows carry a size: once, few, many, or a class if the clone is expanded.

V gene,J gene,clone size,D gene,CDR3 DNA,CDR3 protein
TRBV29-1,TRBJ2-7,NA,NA,TGCAGCGTTGAAGGACAGGTAGGGGAGCAGTACTTC,CSVEGQVGEQYF
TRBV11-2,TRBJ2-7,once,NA,TGTGCCAGCAGCTTAATTCTCTCCTCCGAGCAGTACTTC,CASSLILSSEQYF
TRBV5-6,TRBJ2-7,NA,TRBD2,TGTGCCAGCAGCTCCGGGACTAGCGACCACGAGCAGTACTTC,CASSSGTSDHEQYF
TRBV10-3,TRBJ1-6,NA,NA,TGTGCCATCAGTGATGGGGAGAGCGTACGTAATTCACCCCTCCACTTT,CAISDGESVRNSPLHF
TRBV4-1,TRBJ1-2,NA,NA,TGCGCCAGCAGCCAAGAGGCGCCCCCCTATAATGAGGGCTACACCTTC,CASSQEAPPYNEGYTF
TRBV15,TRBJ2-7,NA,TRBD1,TGTGCCACCAGTCAGGACAGGGAGATCTATGAGCAGTACTTC,CATSQDREIYEQYF
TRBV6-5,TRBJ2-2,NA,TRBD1,TGTGCCAGCAAAGAGACAGGGTTTTTCGGGGAGCTGTTTTTT,CASKETGFFGELFF
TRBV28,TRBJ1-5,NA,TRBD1,TGTGCCAGCAGTTCCAGGGGGGACGGCAATCAGCCCCAGCATTTT,CASSSRGDGNQPQHF
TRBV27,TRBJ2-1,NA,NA,TGTGCCAGCAGTTCCCAGGACAGACCTTACAATGAGCAGTTCTTC,CASSSQDRPYNEQFF
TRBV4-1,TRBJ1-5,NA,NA,TGCGCCAGCAGCCAAAATTTAGGGGGCAATCAGCCCCAGCATTTT,CASSQNLGGNQPQHF
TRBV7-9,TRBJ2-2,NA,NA,TGTGCCAGCGGGACTTTAGCCGGGGAGCTGTTTTTT,CASGTLAGELFF
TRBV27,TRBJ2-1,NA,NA,TGTGCCAGCAGTTCCATAGGGACGGGGAACAATGAGCAGTTCTTC,CASSSIGTGNNEQFF
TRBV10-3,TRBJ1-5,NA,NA,TGTGCCATCAGGGAGGAGGACGGTCAGCCCCAGCATTTT,CAIREEDGQPQHF
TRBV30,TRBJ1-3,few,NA,TGTGCCTGGAGCCAACCGGGACCCAATACGGGAAACACCATATATTTT,CAWSQPGPNTGNTIYF
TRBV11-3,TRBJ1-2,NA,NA,TGTGCCAGCAGCCGGACAGAAAACCCTAACTATGGCTACACCTTC,CASSRTENPNYGYTF
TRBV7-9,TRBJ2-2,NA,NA,TGTGCCAGCAGCTTAGCGCTCGGGGGCGAGTCTGACGGGGAGCTGTTTTTT,CASSLALGGESDGELFF
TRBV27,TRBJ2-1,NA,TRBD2,TGTGCCAGCAGTTTGTTGGGACTAGCGGGAGGGCCGGATGAGCAGTTCTTC,CASSLLGLAGGPDEQFF
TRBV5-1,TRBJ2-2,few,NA,TGCGCCAGCAGCTCGGGGGCCGGGGAGCTGTTTTTT,CASSSGAGELFF
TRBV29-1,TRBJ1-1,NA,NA,TGCAGCGTTGTAGGGGTCGAGTCTTTGGGCACTGAAGCTTTCTTT,CSVVGVESLGTEAFF
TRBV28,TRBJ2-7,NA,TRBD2,TGTGCCAGCAGTTTCTTAGCGGGAGGCCCCCCGCCCGAGCAGTACTTC,CASSFLAGGPPPEQYF
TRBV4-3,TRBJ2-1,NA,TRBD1,TGCGCCAGCAGCCAAGATAGGACAGGGCTAAACTACAATGAGCAGTTCTTC,CASSQDRTGLNYNEQFF
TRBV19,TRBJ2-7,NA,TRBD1,TGTGCCAGTAGTGTAGCCGGGACAGGGAGGTTCAACGAGCAGTACTTC,CASSVAGTGRFNEQYF
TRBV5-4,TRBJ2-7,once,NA,TGTGCCAGCAGCTTGCCGGACACCTACGAGCAGTACTTC,CASSLPDTYEQYF
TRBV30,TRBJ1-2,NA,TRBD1,TGTGCCTGGAGTCTAGGACCAGGGGGAGATGGCTACACCTTC,CAWSLGPGGDGYTF
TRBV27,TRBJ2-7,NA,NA,TGTGCCAGCAGTTCATCAGCCGGGGTCGGAACCTACGAGCAGTACTTC,CASSSSAGVGTYEQYF
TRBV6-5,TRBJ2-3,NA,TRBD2,TGTGCCAGCAGCCTAGCGGGAACCACAGATACGCAGTATTTT,CASSLAGTTDTQYF
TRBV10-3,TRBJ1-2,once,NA,TGTGCCATCACCGCGGCGGGCTATGGCTACACCTTC,CAITAAGYGYTF
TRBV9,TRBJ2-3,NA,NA,TGTGCCAGCAGCGCCGGGGCCGGGGGAATGGATACGCAGTATTTT,CASSAGAGGMDTQYF